Listed here are 7 T cell receptor beta chains from one sample, sequenced in a study of blood T cell repertoires in COVID-19. TCRdb's table, derived via immunoSEQ multiplex PCR, lists solely in-frame clones and lacks some. The repertoire has under 130,000 clones, around 89% of them found once; the top ten carry 3.5%. The sample comprised peripheral blood. These receptors were taken from a woman aged 55 to 70 with acute or convalescent COVID-19.

The gene calls are TRBV5-1 and TRBJ2-1, with a weak D call TRBD1 (6 bases). The germline gives CDR1 SGHRS, CDR2 YFSETQ. The CDR3 spans 16 residues. Trimming removed 1 base at V and 3 bases at J, with 14 bases between. CDR3 protein: CASSLKRGSVYNEQFF. The CDR3 DNA reads as TGCGCCAGCAGCTTGAAAAGGGGGTCCGTCTACAATGAGCAGTTCTTC.

The J gene is TRBJ1-5, the V gene TRBV5-1; no firm D call. V shed 4 bases and J shed 0 bases, with 11 bases lying between them. The CDR3 spans 15 residues. Germline CDR1 SGHRS, CDR2 YFSETQ. Written as DNA, the CDR3 is TGCGCCAGCAGCCCCTCGGGGTATAGCAATCAGCCCCAGCATTTT. Its protein product is CASSPSGYSNQPQHF.

This sequence joins TRBV4-1 and TRBJ2-3, with 15 bases that match TRBD2. Germline values: CDR1 MGHRA, CDR2 YSYEKL. This CDR3 is built from 16 residues. Unmatched junction bases numbered 3, after V lost 4 bases and J lost 4 bases. The CDR3 here is CASSLGLAGGPDTQYF. The CDR3 nucleotides read TGCGCCAGCAGCCTGGGACTAGCGGGAGGACCAGATACGCAGTATTTT.

The gene calls are TRBV4-1 and TRBJ2-1, with 8 nucleotides matching TRBD1. Germline trimming cut 3 bases from V and 1 base from J; bases unmatched to any gene: 5. There are 16 residues in the CDR3. Germline assignment: CDR1 MGHRA and CDR2 YSYEKL. CDR3 bases: TGCGCCAGCAGCCACCCTGACAGGGGATCCTACAATGAGCAGTTCTTC. This translates into CASSHPDRGSYNEQFF.

Here the CDR3 reads CASSSSGRRSNQPQHF. CDR3 bases: TGTGCCAGCAGTTCTTCCGGGCGGAGGAGCAATCAGCCCCAGCATTTT. V usage is TRBV6-5 and J usage is TRBJ1-5; D is undetermined. The V gene's germline CDR1 is MNHEY and CDR2 SVGAGI. This CDR3 is 16 amino acids long. Trimming removed 4 bases at V and 1 base at J, with 14 bases between.

This clone is large in the sample. The chain employs TRBV13 and TRBJ2-2, with D unresolved. Trimming left V 1 base short and J 0 bases short, with 6 bases between. The CDR3 runs 15 residues. Germline V gives CDR1 PRHDT, CDR2 FYEKMQ (reference sequence). CDR3 loop: CASSLDYPNTGELFF. The CDR3 nucleotides read TGTGCCAGCAGCTTAGACTACCCGAACACCGGGGAGCTGTTTTTT.

The genes are TRBV5-1 and TRBJ1-1, with 8 positions matching TRBD1. The CDR3 runs 15 residues. Germline V gene lookup returns CDR1 SGHRS and CDR2 YFSETQ. Unmatched junction bases numbered 6, after V lost 4 bases and J lost 1 base. The DNA for the CDR3 is TGCGCCAGCAGCCCAGGGGGCTTGTCGAACACTGAAGCTTTCTTT. It codes for CASSPGGLSNTEAFF.